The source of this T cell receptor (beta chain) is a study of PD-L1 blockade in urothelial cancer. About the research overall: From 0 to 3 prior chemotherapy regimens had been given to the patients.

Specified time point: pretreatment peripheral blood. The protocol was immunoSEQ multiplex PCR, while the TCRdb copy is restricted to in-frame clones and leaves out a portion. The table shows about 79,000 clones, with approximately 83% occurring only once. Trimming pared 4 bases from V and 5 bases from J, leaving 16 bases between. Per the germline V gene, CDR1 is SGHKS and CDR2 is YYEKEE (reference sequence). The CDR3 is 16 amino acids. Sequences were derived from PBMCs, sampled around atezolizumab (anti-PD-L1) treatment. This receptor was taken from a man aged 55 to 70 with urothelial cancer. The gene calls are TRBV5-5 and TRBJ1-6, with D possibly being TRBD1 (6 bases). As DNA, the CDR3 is TGTGCCAGCAGCCCGAGGGGGGGCGCAAATAATTCACCCCTCCACTTT. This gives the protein CASSPRGGANNSPLHF.